This T cell receptor (beta chain) came from a study of OX40 agonist ivuxolimab in advanced cancers. Overall study context: With ivuxolimab, an agonistic anti-OX40 (CD134) antibody, patients were treated.

The CDR3 extends over 17 amino acids. Germline lookup yields CDR1 SGHNT and CDR2 YENEEA. Trimming took off 0 bases at V and 4 bases at J, with 16 bases between the two ends. Study-level results: Mean expanded clone counts were higher in CD8+ than CD4+ T cells.

A note on this clone: Its antigen is as yet unknown.

Assay: immunoSEQ multiplex PCR; the TCRdb copy retains only in-frame clones and omits some. Of 9,500 to 11,000 clones listed, about three quarters were seen once; the top ten hold 33%. The chain recombines TRBV11-3 with TRBJ2-1; D remains unclear. The sequencing used CD4+ or CD8+ T cells sorted from blood, collected in a trial of the OX40 agonist ivuxolimab. The source is an adult with an advanced solid tumor such as melanoma, head and neck, liver or kidney cancer. The CDR3 loop reads CASSLEGPNNLYNEQFF. CDR3 DNA: TGTGCCAGCAGCTTAGAGGGTCCAAATAATCTGTACAATGAGCAGTTCTTC.